The clone carrying this T cell receptor beta chain is termed medium-sized. The antigen remains unidentified. V lost 3 bases and J lost 4, with 9 bases in between. The germline gives CDR1 SNHLY, CDR2 FYNNEI. CDR3 length equals 13 residues. Profiling relied on immunoSEQ multiplex PCR, and the TCRdb table lists in-frame clones only, not all of them. The top ten hold about 3.3% of the sample, which has about 150,000 clones, about 91% seen once. These data come from a study of T cell responses to AZD1222 COVID-19 vaccine. Findings and limits, study-wide: Mostly white British, mostly female donors; authors suggested clonal diversity may be underestimated.

The sample here was peripheral blood, taken on day 0 of MenACWY control vaccination. The source is an adult in good health. The chain uses TRBV2 and TRBJ1-2; D is ambiguous. CDR3 amino acids: CASSDSSGYGYTF. The CDR3 DNA reads as TGTGCCAGCAGTGATAGTTCGGGCTATGGCTACACCTTC.